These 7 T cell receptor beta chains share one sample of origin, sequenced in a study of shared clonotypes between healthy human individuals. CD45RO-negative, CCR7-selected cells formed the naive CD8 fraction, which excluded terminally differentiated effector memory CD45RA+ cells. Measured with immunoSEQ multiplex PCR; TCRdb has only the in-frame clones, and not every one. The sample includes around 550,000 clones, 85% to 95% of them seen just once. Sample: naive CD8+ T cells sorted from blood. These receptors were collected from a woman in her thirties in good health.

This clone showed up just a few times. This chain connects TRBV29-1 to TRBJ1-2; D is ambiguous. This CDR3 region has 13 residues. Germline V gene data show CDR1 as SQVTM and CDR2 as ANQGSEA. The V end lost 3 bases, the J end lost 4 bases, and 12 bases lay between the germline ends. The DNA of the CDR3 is TGCAGCGTTGAGGAGGGATGGGTCTATGGCTACACCTTC. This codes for CSVEEGWVYGYTF.

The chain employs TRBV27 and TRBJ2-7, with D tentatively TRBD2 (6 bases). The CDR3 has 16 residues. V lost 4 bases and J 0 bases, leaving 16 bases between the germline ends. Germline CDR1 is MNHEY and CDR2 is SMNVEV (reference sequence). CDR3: CASSWSAGTLSYEQYF. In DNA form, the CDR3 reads TGTGCCAGCAGTTGGAGCGCGGGAACCCTCTCCTACGAGCAGTACTTC.

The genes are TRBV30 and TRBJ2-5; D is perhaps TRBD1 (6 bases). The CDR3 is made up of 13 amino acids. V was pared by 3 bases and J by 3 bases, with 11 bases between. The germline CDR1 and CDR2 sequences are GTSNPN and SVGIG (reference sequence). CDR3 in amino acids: CAWREQGKETQYF. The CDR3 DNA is TGTGCCTGGAGGGAACAGGGAAAAGAGACCCAGTACTTC.

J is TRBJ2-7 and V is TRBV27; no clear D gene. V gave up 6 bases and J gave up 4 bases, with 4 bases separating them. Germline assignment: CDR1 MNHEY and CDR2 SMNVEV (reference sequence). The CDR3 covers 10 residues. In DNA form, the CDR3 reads TGTGCCAGCAGCCATTACGAGCAGTACTTC. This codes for CASSHYEQYF.

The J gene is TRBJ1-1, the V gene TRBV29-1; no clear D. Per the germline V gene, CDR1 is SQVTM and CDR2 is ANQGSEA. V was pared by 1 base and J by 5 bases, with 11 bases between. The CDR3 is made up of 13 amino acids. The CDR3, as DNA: TGCAGCGTTGAAGCGGGGTCTAAGACTGAAGCTTTCTTT. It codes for CSVEAGSKTEAFF.

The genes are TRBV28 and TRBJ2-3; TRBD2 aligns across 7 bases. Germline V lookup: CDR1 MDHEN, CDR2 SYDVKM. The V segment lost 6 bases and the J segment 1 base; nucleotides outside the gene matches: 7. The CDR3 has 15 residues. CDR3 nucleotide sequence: TGTGCCAGCAGCGCTAGCGGTGAGGGCACAGATACGCAGTATTTT. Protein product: CASSASGEGTDTQYF.

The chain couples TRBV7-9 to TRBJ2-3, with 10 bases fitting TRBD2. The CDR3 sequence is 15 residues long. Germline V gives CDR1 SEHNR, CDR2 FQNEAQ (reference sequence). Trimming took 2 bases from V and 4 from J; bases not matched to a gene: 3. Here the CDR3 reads CASSLKAGGPDTQYF. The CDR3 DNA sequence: TGTGCCAGCAGCTTAAAAGCGGGGGGGCCAGATACGCAGTATTTT.